The 27 T cell receptor beta chains below all came from one sample that was sequenced in a study of T cells in Graves' hyperthyroidism and ophthalmopathy. Authors of the study amplified TCR beta CDR3 regions from RNA transcripts. HTBI primers were employed in a first-round RT-PCR of the TCR CDR3. TCRdb ran MiXCR on the multiplex PCR reads and lists one entry per CDR3 protein. The data hold around 500,000 distinct CDR3 sequences, with about 20% observed a single time. The sequencing input was blood. These receptors came from a woman in her seventies with Graves' ophthalmopathy.

Only a few counts were recorded for this clonotype. The chain uses TRBV6-1 and TRBJ2-5; TRBD2 matches 10 bases. The V gene end was trimmed by 5 bases and the J gene end by 5 bases; junction bases not matched to a gene: 8. Germline V lookup: CDR1 MNHNS, CDR2 SASEGT. The CDR3 length is 15 residues. CDR3 in amino acids: CASSLAGVGWETQYF. The CDR3 DNA sequence: TGTGCCAGCAGTCTAGCGGGAGTAGGGTGGGAGACCCAGTACTTC.

Only a few counts were recorded for this clonotype. V and J are TRBV20-1 and TRBJ1-1, with no clear D. The CDR3 has 20 amino acids. V dropped 0 bases and J dropped 2 bases, with 28 bases sitting between them. Per germline, CDR1 DFQATT and CDR2 SNEGSKA (reference sequence). The CDR3 spells CSARDYAPKTTWTENTEAFF. The CDR3 nucleotides are TGCAGTGCTAGAGATTATGCCCCGAAGACGACTTGGACCGAAAACACTGAAGCTTTCTTT.

This clonotype was counted at least ten times. The chain uses TRBV11-2 and TRBJ2-2, with a tentative D call TRBD2 (5 bases). This CDR3 comprises 13 residues. V lost 4 bases and J 6 bases, leaving 9 bases between the germline ends. Germline assignment: CDR1 SGHAT and CDR2 FQNNGV. CDR3 loop: CASSSRGAGELFF. CDR3 nucleotides: TGTGCCAGCAGCTCACGGGGAGCCGGGGAGCTGTTTTTT.

The sample holds a few counts of this clonotype. The chain couples TRBV19 to TRBJ2-7; 8 bases match TRBD1. Trimming cost V 9 bases and J 5 bases; bases outside gene matches: 12. Germline CDR1 LNHDA, CDR2 SQIVND (reference sequence). The CDR3 is 14 amino acids. The CDR3 coding sequence is TGTGCCAGCAGGAGGAGGCAGGGGGCTGACGAGCAGTACTTC. Its protein is CASRRRQGADEQYF.

This clonotype was seen a few times. J is TRBJ2-2 and V is TRBV24-1; 9 bases are shared with TRBD1. The CDR3 contains 15 residues. Germline lookup yields CDR1 KGHDR and CDR2 SFDVKD. V lost 5 bases, J lost 6 bases, and 6 bases stayed unmatched. The CDR3 loop reads CATSVPGTGSGELFF. CDR3 in DNA: TGTGCCACCAGTGTCCCCGGGACAGGGTCCGGGGAGCTGTTTTTT.

The chain couples TRBV6-5 to TRBJ1-5; D ambiguous. V was clipped by 2 bases and J by 4 bases, with 12 bases between them. Looked up from germline, CDR1 is MNHEY and CDR2 is SVGAGI. The CDR3 loop spans 15 amino acids. The CDR3 here is CASSYSGGKNQPQHF. CDR3 bases: TGTGCCAGCAGTTACAGTGGAGGGAAAAATCAGCCCCAGCATTTT.

This clonotype has more than one count but fewer than ten. The rearrangement joins TRBV6-1 to TRBJ1-4; D is ambiguous. The CDR3 totals 15 residues. Germline V gene data show CDR1 as MNHNS and CDR2 as SASEGT. V lost 2 bases, J lost 11 bases, and 18 bases lay in between. The chain's CDR3 is CASSELVGSKVKLFF. In DNA, the CDR3 is TGTGCCAGCAGTGAACTCGTTGGCTCGAAGGTGAAACTGTTTTTT.

Only a few counts were recorded for this clonotype. V usage is TRBV20-1 and J usage is TRBJ2-1, with 8 bases identical to TRBD2. After removal of 6 bases from V and 3 bases from J, the junction contained 7 bases not matched to a gene. Per germline, CDR1 DFQATT and CDR2 SNEGSKA (reference sequence). The CDR3 extends over 14 amino acids. The chain's CDR3 is CSAARRGGYNEQFF. In DNA, the CDR3 is TGCAGTGCCGCCAGACGGGGGGGCTACAATGAGCAGTTCTTC.

This clonotype was counted only a few times. The chain couples TRBV28 to TRBJ2-7, with D uncertain. The germline V and J ends were trimmed by 6 bases and 7 bases, with 10 bases remaining between them. Germline values: CDR1 MDHEN, CDR2 SYDVKM. The CDR3 covers 11 residues. CDR3 in DNA: TGTGCCAGCAGCCGCAAGCTAGAGCAGTACTTC. Translation gives CASSRKLEQYF.

Only a few counts were recorded for this clonotype. This chain connects TRBV27 to TRBJ1-2; D gene ambiguous. The CDR3 has 14 amino acids. Germline assignment: CDR1 MNHEY and CDR2 SMNVEV (reference sequence). V dropped 3 bases and J dropped 2 bases, with 10 bases sitting between them. The CDR3 DNA reads TGTGCCAGCAGTTTCCGAGGGCTGAACTATGGCTACACCTTC. Residues: CASSFRGLNYGYTF.

The J gene is TRBJ2-1, the V gene TRBV19; D gene uncertain. This CDR3 is 15 amino acids long. Looked up from germline, CDR1 is LNHDA and CDR2 is SQIVND (reference sequence). Trimming shortened V by 3 bases and J by 4 bases, and 13 bases separated the two germline ends. CDR3 protein: CASSMALGLYNEQFF. CDR3 bases: TGTGCCAGTAGTATGGCTCTTGGCCTATACAATGAGCAGTTCTTC.

A few counts support this clonotype. V usage is TRBV6-5 and J usage is TRBJ1-1; a weak D match, TRBD1 (6 bases). Trimming took off 2 bases at V and 4 bases at J, with 14 bases between the two ends. This CDR3 contains 15 residues. Germline CDR1 and CDR2: MNHEY and SVGAGI. CDR3 sequence reads: CASSYNGGSGTEAFF. The CDR3 DNA reads as TGTGCCAGCAGTTACAACGGGGGCAGTGGCACTGAAGCTTTCTTT.

This clonotype came up many times. The V call is TRBV29-1, the J call TRBJ1-1; 9 nucleotides match TRBD1. The junction had 15 bases not matched to a gene; V was cut back by 6 bases and J by 1 base. The CDR3 sequence is 17 residues long. Germline CDR1 is SQVTM and CDR2 is ANQGSEA. This CDR3 is CSVRTIKQGARNTEAFF. In DNA, the CDR3 is TGCAGCGTCCGAACCATTAAACAGGGGGCGAGGAACACTGAAGCTTTCTTT.

This clonotype was observed a handful of times. This chain joins TRBV6-1 and TRBJ1-2; 9 nucleotides agree with TRBD1. The CDR3 loop spans 13 amino acids. V was pared by 4 bases and J by 6 bases, with 3 bases of the junction left unmatched. Germline lookup yields CDR1 MNHNS and CDR2 SASEGT. The CDR3 loop is CASSVGTGNGYTF. CDR3 DNA: TGTGCCAGCAGTGTAGGGACAGGGAATGGCTACACCTTC.

This chain joins TRBV5-1 and TRBJ2-1, with D maybe TRBD1 (6 bases). V was cut by 4 bases and J by 1 base, with 12 bases left in between. The CDR3 spans 15 residues. Looked up from germline, CDR1 is SGHRS and CDR2 is YFSETQ. Here the CDR3 DNA reads TGCGCCAGCAGCGGGGGCGGGTTTTCCTACAATGAGCAGTTCTTC. Protein product: CASSGGGFSYNEQFF.

This clonotype was recorded a few times. The chain recombines TRBV20-1 with TRBJ1-1, with 7 bases that match TRBD1. The CDR3 extends over 13 amino acids. V lost 1 base and J lost 4; bases outside the gene matches: 3. Per the germline V gene, CDR1 is DFQATT and CDR2 is SNEGSKA (reference sequence). The CDR3 loop is CSARVSGGTEAFF. CDR3 coding DNA: TGCAGTGCTAGAGTTTCAGGGGGCACTGAAGCTTTCTTT.

This clonotype was seen many times. This chain uses TRBV30 with TRBJ1-1; perhaps TRBD1 as D (6 bases). V lost 3 bases and J 2 bases, leaving 10 bases between the germline ends. The germline gives CDR1 GTSNPN, CDR2 SVGIG (reference sequence). This CDR3 comprises 13 residues. The CDR3 loop reads CAWSADSNTEAFF. For the CDR3, the DNA is TGTGCCTGGAGCGCGGACAGTAACACTGAAGCTTTCTTT.

This clonotype was seen a few times. The chain is built from TRBV15 and TRBJ2-7; 9 nucleotides agree with TRBD1. The CDR3 is 16 amino acids. CDR1 is LNHNV and CDR2 is YYDKDF in the germline V gene (reference sequence). V lost 1 base, J lost 3 bases, and 7 bases stayed unmatched. This CDR3 reads CATSRGTGGRDYEQYF. The CDR3 coding sequence is TGTGCCACCAGCAGAGGTACAGGGGGCAGAGACTACGAGCAGTACTTC.

This clonotype was detected a few times. This chain joins TRBV6-1 and TRBJ2-3, with 9 bases matching TRBD2. The V segment lost 4 bases and the J segment 1 base; nucleotides outside the gene matches: 12. The length of the CDR3 is 18 residues. Looked up from germline, CDR1 is MNHNS and CDR2 is SASEGT. CDR3 nucleotide sequence: TGTGCCAGCAGTGCCAACACGTTTACTAGCGGGTGCACAGATACGCAGTATTTT. Its translation: CASSANTFTSGCTDTQYF.

This clonotype appeared many times. J is TRBJ1-2 and V is TRBV28; D is perhaps TRBD1 (5 bases). The CDR3 sequence is 13 residues long. V lost 6 bases, J lost 6 bases, and 14 bases lay in between. Germline CDR1 reads MDHEN; CDR2 reads SYDVKM. This CDR3 reads CASRLTATHGYTF. In nucleotides, the CDR3 is TGTGCCAGCAGGCTGACAGCCACCCATGGCTACACCTTC.

The chain links TRBV15 to TRBJ1-2; unclear D gene. CDR1 and CDR2 (germline): LNHNV, YYDKDF (reference sequence). Trimming took 0 bases from V and 4 from J, leaving 12 bases between them. The CDR3 is 15 amino acids. In DNA form, the CDR3 reads TGTGCCACCAGCAGAGATATTACGGCCCTCTATGGCTACACCTTC. It codes for CATSRDITALYGYTF.

This clonotype was detected a few times. This chain links TRBV3-1 with TRBJ1-2, with D perhaps matching TRBD1 (5 bases). The ends were cut back, 1 base at V and 4 bases at J, with 10 bases in the middle. This CDR3 region has 14 residues. CDR1 and CDR2 (germline): LGHDT, YNNKEL (reference sequence). The CDR3 sequence is CASSQVTDSYGYTF. The DNA of the CDR3 is TGTGCCAGCAGCCAAGTTACAGACAGCTATGGCTACACCTTC.

This chain connects TRBV12-5 to TRBJ1-6; weak D call: TRBD1 (5 bases). This CDR3 region has 15 residues. Trimming took off 0 bases at V and 7 bases at J, with 10 bases between the two ends. The germline V gene encodes CDR1 LGHNT and CDR2 FRNRAP. The CDR3 loop is CASGLVVGENSPLHF. CDR3 nucleotide sequence: TGTGCTAGTGGTTTGGTTGTAGGGGAGAATTCACCCCTCCACTTT.

The chain couples TRBV4-3 to TRBJ2-5; a weak D match, TRBD1 (6 bases). The germline gives CDR1 LGHNA, CDR2 YSLEER. V was clipped by 0 bases and J by 5 bases, with 13 bases between them. The CDR3 is 15 residues long. CDR3 in amino acids: CASSQDRTERETQYF. Written as DNA, the CDR3 is TGCGCCAGCAGCCAAGACAGGACAGAACGGGAGACCCAGTACTTC.

This clonotype was detected once. A clone one base away is much larger, so this may be a read error. J is TRBJ2-5 and V is TRBV2; no definite D call. V was trimmed by 5 bases and J by 4 bases, leaving 11 bases between them. Per germline, CDR1 SNHLY and CDR2 FYNNEI. The CDR3 contains 13 residues. CDR3 nucleotide sequence: TGTGCCAGCAGTATCCCCTGGCCAGAGACCCAGTACTTC. This gives the protein CASSIPWPETQYF.

The chain joins TRBV11-2 to TRBJ2-1, with 12 nucleotides matching TRBD2. V lost 5 bases to trimming and J lost 8 bases; unmatched junction nucleotides: 7. The CDR3 spans 15 residues. CDR1 and CDR2 (germline): SGHAT, FQNNGV. The CDR3 bases are TGTGCCAGCAGCCTCCGGACTAGCGGGAACTATGAGCAGTTCTTC. Protein sequence: CASSLRTSGNYEQFF.

Only a few counts were recorded for this clonotype. The chain has TRBV12-5 and TRBJ2-7; tentative D call: TRBD1 (6 bases). V dropped 1 base and J dropped 2 bases, with 9 bases sitting between them. From germline, CDR1 is LGHNT and CDR2 FRNRAP. This CDR3 comprises 14 residues. The CDR3 region has the DNA TGTGCTAGTGGTTTGGCAGGGGCCGCCTACGAGCAGTACTTC. It codes for CASGLAGAAYEQYF.